The 28 T cell receptor beta chains below all came from one sample that was sequenced in a study of blood T cell repertoires in COVID-19 (dated by TCRdb to about 2020). The library was made by the immunoSEQ multiplex PCR assay. What TCRdb holds here is the immuneACCESS table cut down to in-frame rearrangements. Part of the clones is not present; checked against another copy, under half of the missing clones reflect an unresolved V gene, and the others are unexplained. The sample contains about 130,000 clones, approximately 81% of them found a single time. The ten largest clonotypes hold approximately 12% of the sample. Sequences were obtained from peripheral blood. These receptor sequences come from a woman aged 25 to 39 who had recovered from COVID-19.

This clone was observed a few times. This sample also contains other DNA sequences that code for the same CDR3. The V call is TRBV2, the J call TRBJ2-7, with 7 bases that match TRBD1. This CDR3 is 14 amino acids long. J gave up 4 bases and V 2 bases, and 5 bases lay outside the gene matches. Looked up from germline, CDR1 is SNHLY and CDR2 is FYNNEI. The CDR3 sequence is CASSEQGEVYEQYF. The CDR3, as DNA: TGTGCCAGCAGTGAACAGGGGGAAGTTTACGAGCAGTACTTC.

This chain connects TRBV6-1 to TRBJ2-4; 13 positions agree with TRBD2. Germline V lookup: CDR1 MNHNS, CDR2 SASEGT. J lost 7 bases, V lost 3 bases, and 18 bases had no gene match. This CDR3 region has 20 residues. DNA for the CDR3: TGTGCCAGCAGTGACGGACAGCTATTACTAGCGGGAGGGCCGGGGAACATTCAGTACTTC. Translating gives CASSDGQLLLAGGPGNIQYF.

The V and J genes are TRBV6-5 and TRBJ2-3; TRBD2 aligns across 11 bases. The CDR3 is made up of 15 amino acids. Per the germline V gene, CDR1 is MNHEY and CDR2 is SVGAGI. With 4 bases clipped from V and 7 bases from J, the junction kept 7 bases outside the gene matches. This CDR3 is CASSSSSGGINTQYF. DNA of the CDR3: TGTGCCAGCAGTTCGTCTAGCGGGGGGATTAATACGCAGTATTTT.

This sequence joins TRBV24-1 and TRBJ2-1; weak D call: TRBD1 (8 bases). This CDR3 comprises 14 residues. The germline V and J ends were trimmed by 9 bases and 7 bases, with 18 bases remaining between them. Germline CDR1 KGHDR, CDR2 SFDVKD. The CDR3 DNA reads as TGTGCCACCCAAGGACAGGGAGGGAGGAATGAGCAGTTCTTC. Protein: CATQGQGGRNEQFF.

This sequence joins TRBV9 and TRBJ2-3; D is uncertain. The germline CDR1 and CDR2 sequences are SGDLS and YYNGEE. Trimming cost V 4 bases and J 0 bases, with 9 bases left between them. This CDR3 is 14 amino acids long. This chain's CDR3 is CASSKSGSTDTQYF. Here the CDR3 DNA reads TGTGCCAGCAGCAAGTCGGGTAGCACAGATACGCAGTATTTT.

Worth noting for this clone: Being one base from a much bigger clone, this may be a read error. The chain employs TRBV7-6 and TRBJ2-7; 7 bases fit TRBD1. The CDR3 consists of 13 residues. J was trimmed by 2 bases and V by 4 bases; bases with no gene match: 2. Germline V CDR1 and CDR2: SGHVS, FNYEAQ. The CDR3 nucleotides read TGTGCCAGCAGCTCGGGACAGACCTACGAGCAGTACTTC. Its protein is CASSSGQTYEQYF. The variable domain in full, completed from reference TRBV7-6 and TRBJ2-7, reads GAGVSQSPRYKVTKRGQDVALRCDPISGHVSLYWYRQALGQGPEFLTYFNYEAQQDKSGLPNDRFSAERPEGSISTLTIQRTEQRDSAMYRCASSSGQTYEQYFGPGTRLTVT.

The CDR3 DNA sequence: TGTGCCAGCAGCCAAGAAGCGAGCGGGGGGTACTCAGATACGCAGTATTTT. It translates to CASSQEASGGYSDTQYF. The rearrangement links TRBV3-1 (or the pseudogene TRBV3-2) to TRBJ2-3; 9 bases are shared with TRBD2. CDR1 is LGHDT and CDR2 is YNNKEL in the germline V gene (reference sequence). The CDR3 extends over 17 amino acids. V gave up 0 bases and J gave up 4 bases; unmatched junction bases: 8.

DNA for the CDR3: TGTGCCTGGGACAGGGGGGCAGAGACCCAGTACTTC. This gives the protein CAWDRGAETQYF. V is TRBV30 and J is TRBJ2-5; TRBD1 matches at 9 bases. Losses at the gene ends were 5 bases for V and 4 bases for J; bases not matched to a gene: 2. The CDR3 is made up of 12 amino acids. Germline V gene sequence: CDR1 GTSNPN, CDR2 SVGIG (reference sequence).

The chain's CDR3 is CASSVSGSSQPQHF. For the CDR3, the DNA is TGTGCCAGCAGCGTATCAGGATCCAGTCAGCCCCAGCATTTT. This chain connects TRBV9 to TRBJ1-5; D uncertain. In germline, CDR1 is SGDLS, CDR2 YYNGEE. The CDR3 totals 14 residues. Trimming cost V 1 base and J 6 bases, with 11 bases left between them.

This sequence joins TRBV5-5 and TRBJ1-5; 11 bases agree with TRBD1. The CDR3 is made up of 14 amino acids. Germline lookup yields CDR1 SGHKS and CDR2 YYEKEE (reference sequence). Trimming took 4 bases from V and 6 from J; bases not matched to a gene: 3. The CDR3 region is CASSLGTGGQPQHF. In nucleotides, the CDR3 is TGTGCCAGCAGCCTAGGGACAGGGGGTCAGCCCCAGCATTTT.

This chain connects TRBV5-4 to TRBJ1-1, with D perhaps matching TRBD1 (6 bases). Germline CDR1 is SGHNT and CDR2 is YYREEE (reference sequence). This CDR3 spans 18 amino acids. V gave up 4 bases and J gave up 5 bases, with 27 bases separating them. CDR3 DNA sequence: TGTGCCAGCAGCCCACTCGAAGGGTTGGGGGCATCGTATACTGAAGCTTTCTTT. Protein: CASSPLEGLGASYTEAFF.

This chain connects TRBV9 to TRBJ2-7; TRBD1 aligns across 9 bases. CDR1 SGDLS and CDR2 YYNGEE come from the germline V gene. V lost 4 bases, J lost 6 bases, and 8 bases stayed unmatched. The CDR3 consists of 14 residues. CDR3 region: CASSSRTGVSEQYF. The CDR3, as DNA: TGTGCCAGCAGCTCCCGGACAGGGGTCTCCGAGCAGTACTTC.

The V gene is TRBV27, the J gene TRBJ2-7, with 8 bases identical to TRBD2. Per the germline V gene, CDR1 is MNHEY and CDR2 is SMNVEV (reference sequence). J was trimmed by 2 bases and V by 4 bases; bases with no gene match: 7. The CDR3 covers 15 residues. The CDR3 loop reads CASSSGGSRTYEQYF. Here the CDR3 DNA reads TGTGCCAGCAGTTCGGGAGGGAGTCGAACCTACGAGCAGTACTTC.

The V gene is TRBV19, the J gene TRBJ1-1, with a possible D match to TRBD1 (5 bases). V gave up 5 bases and J gave up 4 bases, with 17 bases separating them. CDR1 is LNHDA, CDR2 SQIVND, per germline (reference sequence). The CDR3 runs 15 residues. The CDR3 DNA sequence: TGTGCCAGTAGTGCCTCTCCGGGGGTCGGCACTGAAGCTTTCTTT. The encoded protein is CASSASPGVGTEAFF.

The rearrangement joins TRBV9 to TRBJ2-3, with TRBD1 matching over 9 bases. J gave up 4 bases and V 3 bases, and 9 bases lay outside the gene matches. Germline V gene lookup returns CDR1 SGDLS and CDR2 YYNGEE. The CDR3 has 16 amino acids. The CDR3 region has the DNA TGTGCCAGCAGCGAGACGACAGGGGGAGTTCCAGATACGCAGTATTTT. This codes for CASSETTGGVPDTQYF.

Only one count was recorded for this clone. This chain links TRBV7-2 with TRBJ2-2; the D gene is possibly TRBD1 (5 bases). V was trimmed by 2 bases and J by 7 bases, leaving 11 bases between them. The CDR3 totals 14 residues. The germline V gene encodes CDR1 SGHTA and CDR2 FQGNSA. CDR3 protein: CASSLQGADGELFF. CDR3 sequence (DNA): TGTGCCAGCAGCTTACAAGGGGCGGACGGGGAGCTGTTTTTT.

This chain connects TRBV5-4 to TRBJ2-2; D may be TRBD2 (6 bases). Germline CDR1 reads SGHNT; CDR2 reads YYREEE (reference sequence). Trimming removed 2 bases at V and 5 bases at J, with 13 bases between. The CDR3 totals 15 residues. CDR3: CASSLGGPGTGELFF. The CDR3 DNA follows: TGTGCCAGCAGCTTAGGAGGGCCGGGGACCGGGGAGCTGTTTTTT.

This clone came up once. V gene TRBV27 combines with J gene TRBJ2-5; D is ambiguous. Trimming cost V 6 bases and J 1 base, with 9 bases left between them. CDR3 length: 13 amino acids. Per germline, CDR1 MNHEY and CDR2 SMNVEV (reference sequence). The CDR3: CASRRGPQETQYF. The CDR3 region has the DNA TGTGCCAGCAGACGTGGGCCCCAAGAGACCCAGTACTTC.

V and J are TRBV29-1 and TRBJ2-1; D remains unclear. With 5 bases removed from V and 7 bases from J, the gap between germline ends came to 12 bases. The CDR3 extends over 12 amino acids. Germline lookup yields CDR1 SQVTM and CDR2 ANQGSEA. The CDR3 region is CSVLKTGNEQFF. Here the CDR3 DNA reads TGCAGCGTTTTAAAAACCGGGAATGAGCAGTTCTTC.

The chain joins TRBV4-1 to TRBJ2-5; maybe TRBD2 (6 bases). The CDR3 contains 15 residues. Trimming removed 1 base at V and 2 bases at J, with 11 bases between. Germline V lookup: CDR1 MGHRA, CDR2 YSYEKL. The CDR3 DNA is TGCGCCAGCAGCCAAGGTGGCGGGGCTCAAGAGACCCAGTACTTC. Translation gives CASSQGGGAQETQYF.

The CDR3 DNA sequence: TGTGCCAGTAGTTCCGGGACAGACACCGGGGAGCTGTTTTTT. It specifies CASSSGTDTGELFF. V and J are TRBV19 and TRBJ2-2; 7 bases match TRBD1. Germline V gene sequence: CDR1 LNHDA, CDR2 SQIVND (reference sequence). This CDR3 contains 14 residues. Trimming removed 5 bases from V and 3 bases from J; junction bases left unmatched: 3.

The genes are TRBV10-2 and TRBJ2-2, with 8 bases matching TRBD1. The germline V gene encodes CDR1 WSHSY and CDR2 SAAADI. J was trimmed by 5 bases and V by 6 bases; bases with no gene match: 2. This CDR3 is built from 13 residues. The CDR3 is CASRQGGTGELFF. CDR3 in DNA: TGCGCCAGCAGACAGGGGGGAACCGGGGAGCTGTTTTTT.

The chain employs TRBV28 and TRBJ2-7, with 8 bases identical to TRBD1. The CDR3 has 15 amino acids. The J segment lost 0 bases and the V segment lost 5 bases, leaving 6 bases of the junction unmatched. Germline V CDR1 and CDR2: MDHEN, SYDVKM. The CDR3 is CASSAGTGDSYEQYF. As DNA, the CDR3 is TGTGCCAGCAGTGCCGGGACAGGTGACTCCTACGAGCAGTACTTC.

In this sample, this clone turned up a few times. The rearrangement links TRBV4-1 to TRBJ2-3, with 14 bases aligning to TRBD2. Unmatched junction bases numbered 7, after V lost 1 base and J lost 4 bases. This CDR3 has 18 residues. The germline V gene encodes CDR1 MGHRA and CDR2 YSYEKL. CDR3 sequence reads: CASSQAGTSGSRADTQYF. The CDR3 DNA reads TGCGCCAGCAGCCAAGCCGGGACTAGCGGGAGTAGGGCAGATACGCAGTATTTT.

The V call is TRBV24-1, the J call TRBJ2-2, with 8 nucleotides matching TRBD1. The CDR3 sequence is 12 residues long. Trimming cost V 9 bases and J 7 bases; bases outside gene matches: 3. Per germline, CDR1 KGHDR and CDR2 SFDVKD. The CDR3 is CATGDRYGELFF. The CDR3 DNA follows: TGTGCCACCGGGGACAGGTACGGGGAGCTGTTTTTT.

J is TRBJ2-1 and V is TRBV19; TRBD2 is a possible D gene (5 bases). The CDR3 contains 13 residues. Germline lookup yields CDR1 LNHDA and CDR2 SQIVND (reference sequence). Trimming removed 8 bases at V and 3 bases at J, with 11 bases between. Written as DNA, the CDR3 is TGTGCCAGTGGACGGACTGGCTACAATGAGCAGTTCTTC. Encoded protein: CASGRTGYNEQFF.

The chain couples TRBV6-5 to TRBJ1-2, with D perhaps matching TRBD1 (5 bases). V lost 6 bases to trimming and J lost 1 base, with 15 bases between them. CDR1 is MNHEY, CDR2 SVGAGI, per germline. The CDR3 has 15 amino acids. CDR3 in DNA: TGTGCCAGCAGCCTGGGGGGTCTGGGTAACTATGGCTACACCTTC. Its translation: CASSLGGLGNYGYTF.

The V and J genes are TRBV7-2 and TRBJ1-2; 7 bases agree with TRBD1. The CDR3 length is 16 residues. Per germline, CDR1 SGHTA and CDR2 FQGNSA. Trimming cost V 5 bases and J 7 bases; bases outside gene matches: 16. CDR3 protein: CASSRDSTGKGRGYTF. The CDR3 DNA sequence: TGTGCCAGCAGCCGGGACAGTACCGGGAAAGGGCGTGGCTACACCTTC. Combining the CDR3 with reference TRBV7-2 and TRBJ1-2 gives the whole variable domain GAGVSQSPSNKVTEKGKDVELRCDPISGHTALYWYRQSLGQGLEFLIYFQGNSAPDKSGLPSDRFSAERTGGSVSTLTIQRTQQEDSAVYLCASSRDSTGKGRGYTFGSGTRLTVV.